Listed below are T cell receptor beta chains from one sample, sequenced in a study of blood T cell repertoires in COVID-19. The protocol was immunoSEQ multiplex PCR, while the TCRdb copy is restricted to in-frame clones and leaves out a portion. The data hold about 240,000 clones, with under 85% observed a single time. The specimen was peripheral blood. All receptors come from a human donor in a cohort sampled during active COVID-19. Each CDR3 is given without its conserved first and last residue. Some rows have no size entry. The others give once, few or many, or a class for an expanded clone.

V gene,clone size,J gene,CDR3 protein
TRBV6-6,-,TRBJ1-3,ASSYSGGNSGNTIY
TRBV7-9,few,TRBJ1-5,ASSLSDGGWAQH
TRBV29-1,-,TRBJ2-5,SVDRVKGETQY
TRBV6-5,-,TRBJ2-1,ASSYSGGWEQF
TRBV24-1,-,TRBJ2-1,AIGGSYNEQF
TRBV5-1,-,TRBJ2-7,ASSLKTRDYNYEQY
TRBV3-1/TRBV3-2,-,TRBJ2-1,ASSPRLARDEQF
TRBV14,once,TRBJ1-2,ASSPMTGANYGYT
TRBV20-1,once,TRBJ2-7,SASGGRATYEQY
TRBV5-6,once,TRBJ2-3,ASSLALAGMSSTDTQY
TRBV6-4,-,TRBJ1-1,ASSPTGYTEAF
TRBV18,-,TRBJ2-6,ASSPPGTDYLSGANVLT
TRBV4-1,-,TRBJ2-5,ASSQERGGTGDRKKTQY
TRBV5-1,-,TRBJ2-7,ASSLLTSGVSSYEQY
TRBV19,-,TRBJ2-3,ASSIQISTDTQY